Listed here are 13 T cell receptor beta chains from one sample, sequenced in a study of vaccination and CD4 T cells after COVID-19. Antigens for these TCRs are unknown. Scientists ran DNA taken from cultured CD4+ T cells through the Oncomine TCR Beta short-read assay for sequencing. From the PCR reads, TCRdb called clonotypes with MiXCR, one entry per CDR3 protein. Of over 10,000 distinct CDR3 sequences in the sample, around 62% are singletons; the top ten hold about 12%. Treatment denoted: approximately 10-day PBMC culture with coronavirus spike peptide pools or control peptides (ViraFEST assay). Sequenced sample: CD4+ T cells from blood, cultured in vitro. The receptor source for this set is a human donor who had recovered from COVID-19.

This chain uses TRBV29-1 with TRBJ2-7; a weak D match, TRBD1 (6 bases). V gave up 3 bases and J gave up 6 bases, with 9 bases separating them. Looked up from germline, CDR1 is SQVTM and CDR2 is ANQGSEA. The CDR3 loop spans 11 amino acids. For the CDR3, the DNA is TGCAGCGTTGACCTAGGGGGCGAGCAGTACTTC. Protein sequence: CSVDLGGEQYF.

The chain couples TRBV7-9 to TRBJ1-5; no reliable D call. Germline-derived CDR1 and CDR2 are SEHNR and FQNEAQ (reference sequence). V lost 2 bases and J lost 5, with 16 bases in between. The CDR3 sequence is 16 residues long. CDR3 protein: CASSLRTNNRDQPQHF. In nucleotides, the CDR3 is TGTGCCAGCAGCTTACGAACAAACAATCGCGATCAGCCCCAGCATTTT. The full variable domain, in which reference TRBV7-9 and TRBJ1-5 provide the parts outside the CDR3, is DTGVSQNPRHKITKRGQNVTFRCDPISEHNRLYWYRQTLGQGPEFLTYFQNEAQLEKSRLLSDRFSAERPKGSFSTLEIQRTEQGDSAMYLCASSLRTNNRDQPQHFGDGTRLSIL.

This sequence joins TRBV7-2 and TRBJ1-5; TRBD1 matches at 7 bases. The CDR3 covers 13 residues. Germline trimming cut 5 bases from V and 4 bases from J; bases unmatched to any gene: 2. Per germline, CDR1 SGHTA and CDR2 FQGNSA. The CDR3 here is CASSLGQNQPQHF. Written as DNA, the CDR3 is TGTGCCAGCAGCCTGGGACAGAATCAGCCCCAGCATTTT.

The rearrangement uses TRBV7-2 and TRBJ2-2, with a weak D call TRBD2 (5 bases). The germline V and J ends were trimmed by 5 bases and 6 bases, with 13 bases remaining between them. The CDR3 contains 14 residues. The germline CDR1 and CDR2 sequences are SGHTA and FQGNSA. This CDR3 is CASSTHRRAGELFF. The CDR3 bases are TGTGCCAGCAGCACCCATAGGCGGGCCGGGGAGCTGTTTTTT.

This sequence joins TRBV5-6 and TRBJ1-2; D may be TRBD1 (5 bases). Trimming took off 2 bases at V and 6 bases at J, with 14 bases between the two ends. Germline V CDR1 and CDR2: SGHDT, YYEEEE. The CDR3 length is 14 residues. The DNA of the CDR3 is TGTGCCAGCAGCTTCCCAGGGCAGGGACATGGCTACACCTTC. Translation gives CASSFPGQGHGYTF.

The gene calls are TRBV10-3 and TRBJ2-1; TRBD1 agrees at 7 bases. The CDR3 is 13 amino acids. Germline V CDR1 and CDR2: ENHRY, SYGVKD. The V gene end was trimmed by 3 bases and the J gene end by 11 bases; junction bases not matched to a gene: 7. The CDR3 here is CAISESGTDKQFF. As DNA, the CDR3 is TGTGCCATCAGTGAATCAGGGACAGATAAGCAGTTCTTC.

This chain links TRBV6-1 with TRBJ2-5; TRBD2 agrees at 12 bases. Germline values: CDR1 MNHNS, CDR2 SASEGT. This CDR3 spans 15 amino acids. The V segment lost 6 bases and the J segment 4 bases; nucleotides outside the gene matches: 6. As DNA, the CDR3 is TGTGCCAGCAGCCCTAGCGGGAGGGCGGGAGAGACCCAGTACTTC. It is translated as CASSPSGRAGETQYF.

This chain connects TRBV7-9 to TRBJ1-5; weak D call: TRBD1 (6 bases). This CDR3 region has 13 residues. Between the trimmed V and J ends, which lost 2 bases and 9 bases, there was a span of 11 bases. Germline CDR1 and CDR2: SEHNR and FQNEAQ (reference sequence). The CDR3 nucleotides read TGTGCCAGCAGCTTACAGGGGATCGGGCCCCAGCATTTT. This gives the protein CASSLQGIGPQHF. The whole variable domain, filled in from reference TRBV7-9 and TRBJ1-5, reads DTGVSQNPRHKITKRGQNVTFRCDPISEHNRLYWYRQTLGQGPEFLTYFQNEAQLEKSRLLSDRFSAERPKGSFSTLEIQRTEQGDSAMYLCASSLQGIGPQHFGDGTRLSIL.

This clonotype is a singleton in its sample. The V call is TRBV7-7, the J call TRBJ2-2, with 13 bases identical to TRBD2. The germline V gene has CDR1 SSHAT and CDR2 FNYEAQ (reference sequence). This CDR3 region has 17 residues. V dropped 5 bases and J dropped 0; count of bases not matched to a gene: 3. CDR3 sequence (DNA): TGTGCCAGCAGCGTACTAGCGGGAGGGGCGAACACCGGGGAGCTGTTTTTT. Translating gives CASSVLAGGANTGELFF. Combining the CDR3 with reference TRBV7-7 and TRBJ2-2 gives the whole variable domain GAGVSQSPRYKVTKRGQDVTLRCDPISSHATLYWYQQALGQGPEFLTYFNYEAQPDKSGLPSDRFSAERPEGSISTLTIQRTEQRDSAMYRCASSVLAGGANTGELFFGEGSRLTVL.

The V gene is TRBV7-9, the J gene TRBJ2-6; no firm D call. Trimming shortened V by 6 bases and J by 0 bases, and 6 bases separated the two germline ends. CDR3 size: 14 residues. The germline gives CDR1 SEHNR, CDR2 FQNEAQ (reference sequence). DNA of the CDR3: TGTGCCAGCAGTTGGAGCTCTGGGGCCAACGTCCTGACTTTC. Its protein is CASSWSSGANVLTF.

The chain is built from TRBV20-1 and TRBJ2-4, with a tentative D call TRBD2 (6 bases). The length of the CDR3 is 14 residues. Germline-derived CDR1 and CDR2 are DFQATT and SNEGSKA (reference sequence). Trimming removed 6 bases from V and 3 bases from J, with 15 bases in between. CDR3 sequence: CSAPGRGDKNIQYF. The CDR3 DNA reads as TGCAGTGCCCCCGGGCGCGGGGACAAAAACATTCAGTACTTC.

The DNA of the CDR3 is TGTGCCAGCAGCCCCCCGGGCAGGGCCGGGCCCAACGGCTACACCTTC. Translation gives CASSPPGRAGPNGYTF. V usage is TRBV7-8 and J usage is TRBJ1-2, with a tentative D call TRBD1 (5 bases). This CDR3 is 16 amino acids long. V was pared by 5 bases and J by 8 bases, with 24 bases between. The germline gives CDR1 SGHVS, CDR2 FQNEAQ.

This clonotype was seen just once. CDR3 in amino acids: CSVRLAGIQETQYF. The CDR3 DNA reads TGCAGCGTTCGACTAGCGGGGATCCAAGAGACCCAGTACTTC. The chain has TRBV29-1 and TRBJ2-5; 11 positions agree with TRBD2. This CDR3 has 14 residues. V lost 5 bases to trimming and J lost 1 base; unmatched junction nucleotides: 3. CDR1 SQVTM and CDR2 ANQGSEA come from the germline V gene.